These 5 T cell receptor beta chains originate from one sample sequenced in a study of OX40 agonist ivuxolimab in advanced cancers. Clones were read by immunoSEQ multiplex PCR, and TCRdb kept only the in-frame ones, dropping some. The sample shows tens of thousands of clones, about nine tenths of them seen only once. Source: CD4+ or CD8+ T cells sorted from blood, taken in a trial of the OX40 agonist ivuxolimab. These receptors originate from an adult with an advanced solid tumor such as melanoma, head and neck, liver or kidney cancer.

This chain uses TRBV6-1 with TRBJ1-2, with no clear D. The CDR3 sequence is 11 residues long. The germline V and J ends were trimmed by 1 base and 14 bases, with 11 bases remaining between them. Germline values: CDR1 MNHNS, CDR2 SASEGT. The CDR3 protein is CASSEGTSPTF. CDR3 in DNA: TGTGCCAGCAGTGAAGGGACCTCCCCGACCTTC.

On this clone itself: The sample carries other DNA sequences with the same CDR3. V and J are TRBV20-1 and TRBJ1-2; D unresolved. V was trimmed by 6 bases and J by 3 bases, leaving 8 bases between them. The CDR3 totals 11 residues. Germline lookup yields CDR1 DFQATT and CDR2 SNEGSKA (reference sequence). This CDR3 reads CSARLDYGYTF. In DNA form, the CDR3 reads TGCAGTGCCCGATTGGACTATGGCTACACCTTC.

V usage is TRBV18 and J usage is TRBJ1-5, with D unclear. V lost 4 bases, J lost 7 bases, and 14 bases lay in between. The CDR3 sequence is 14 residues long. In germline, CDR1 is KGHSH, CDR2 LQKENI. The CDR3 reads CASSQGYEGQPQHF. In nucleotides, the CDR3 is TGTGCCAGCTCACAGGGATACGAAGGGCAGCCCCAGCATTTT.

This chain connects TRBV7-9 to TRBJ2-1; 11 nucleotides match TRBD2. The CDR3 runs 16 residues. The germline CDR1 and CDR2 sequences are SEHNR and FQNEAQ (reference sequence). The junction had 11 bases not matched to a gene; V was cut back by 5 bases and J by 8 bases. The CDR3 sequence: CASSPQTSGNADEQFF. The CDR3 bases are TGTGCCAGCAGCCCGCAGACTAGCGGGAACGCGGATGAGCAGTTCTTC.

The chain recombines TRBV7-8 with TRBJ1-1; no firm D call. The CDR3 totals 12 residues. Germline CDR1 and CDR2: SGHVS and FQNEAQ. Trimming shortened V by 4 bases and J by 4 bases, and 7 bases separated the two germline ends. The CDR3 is CASSYRPTEAFF. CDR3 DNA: TGTGCCAGCAGCTACCGACCCACTGAAGCTTTCTTT.